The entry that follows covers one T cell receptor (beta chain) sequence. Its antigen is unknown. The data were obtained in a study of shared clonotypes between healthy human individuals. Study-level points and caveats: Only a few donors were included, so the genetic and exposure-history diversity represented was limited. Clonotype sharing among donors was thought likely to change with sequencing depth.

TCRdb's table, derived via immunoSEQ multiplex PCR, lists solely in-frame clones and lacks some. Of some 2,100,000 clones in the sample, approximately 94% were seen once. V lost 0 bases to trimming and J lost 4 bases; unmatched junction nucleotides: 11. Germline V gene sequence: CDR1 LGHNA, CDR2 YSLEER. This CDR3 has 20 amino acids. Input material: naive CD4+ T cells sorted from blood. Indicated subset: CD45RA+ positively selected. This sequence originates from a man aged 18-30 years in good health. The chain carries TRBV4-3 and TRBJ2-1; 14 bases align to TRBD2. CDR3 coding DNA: TGCGCCAGCAGCCAAGATCCGGGACTAGCGGGAGTTATCAGGTACAATGAGCAGTTCTTC. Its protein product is CASSQDPGLAGVIRYNEQFF.